The rows below give T cell receptor beta chains drawn from one sample of a study of blood T cell repertoires in COVID-19. Some clones are missing from TCRdb's copy, which holds only in-frame ones; the method was immunoSEQ multiplex PCR. The table lists about 480,000 clones, 75% to 90% of them singletons. Sequencing used peripheral blood. Receptors were obtained from a man younger than 30 with COVID-19, enrolled during active disease. Both conserved end residues are part of each CDR3.

>TRBJ2-7|TRBV7-8
CASINRDRGLWEQYF
>TRBJ2-7|TRBV7-8
CASSLATAGVTEQYF
>TRBJ2-3|TRBV9
CASRDSQDTQYF
>TRBJ2-7|TRBV29-1
CSVTEAQFLYF
>TRBJ1-1|TRBV20-1
CSAGQEAPFF
>TRBJ2-7|TRBV11-3
CASSSGRGYEQYF
>TRBJ2-1|TRBV5-1
CASSLGAVTYNEQFF
>TRBJ2-5|TRBV19
CASSGLGGQETQYF
>TRBJ2-3|TRBV3-1/TRBV3-2
CASSHGTSEYTDTQYF
>TRBJ1-5|TRBV18
CASSRQRDRGNQPQHF
>TRBJ1-1|TRBV29-1
CSVVRQANTEAFF
>TRBJ2-5|TRBV7-9
CASSLGQGAQETQYF
>TRBJ2-5|TRBV3-1/TRBV3-2
CASSQGGSGGTEETQYF
>TRBJ2-5|TRBV5-4
CASSQTGGEETQYF
>TRBJ2-2|TRBV6-1
CASSVWPGGMIGELFF
>TRBJ2-7|TRBV5-5
CASSLGRGLYEQYF
>TRBJ1-2|TRBV10-3
CAIRGQVIANYGYTF
>TRBJ2-3|TRBV5-4
CASSLRVAGGNTDTQYF
>TRBJ1-1|TRBV6-6
CASSSPFTGPTEAFF
>TRBJ1-5|TRBV9
CASSVAPNSNQPQHF
>TRBJ2-4|TRBV19
CASSALPDRGKNIQYF
>TRBJ2-7|TRBV3-1/TRBV3-2
CASSQAGTGLDEQYF
>TRBJ1-2|TRBV27
CASSFLCYTF
>TRBJ2-7|TRBV3-1/TRBV3-2
CASSQRLVGGEQYF
>TRBJ2-2|TRBV24-1
CATSDPGQGNTGELFF
>TRBJ2-7|TRBV18
CASSPRNDYEQYF
>TRBJ1-4|TRBV12-3/TRBV12-4
CASSFRENEKLFF